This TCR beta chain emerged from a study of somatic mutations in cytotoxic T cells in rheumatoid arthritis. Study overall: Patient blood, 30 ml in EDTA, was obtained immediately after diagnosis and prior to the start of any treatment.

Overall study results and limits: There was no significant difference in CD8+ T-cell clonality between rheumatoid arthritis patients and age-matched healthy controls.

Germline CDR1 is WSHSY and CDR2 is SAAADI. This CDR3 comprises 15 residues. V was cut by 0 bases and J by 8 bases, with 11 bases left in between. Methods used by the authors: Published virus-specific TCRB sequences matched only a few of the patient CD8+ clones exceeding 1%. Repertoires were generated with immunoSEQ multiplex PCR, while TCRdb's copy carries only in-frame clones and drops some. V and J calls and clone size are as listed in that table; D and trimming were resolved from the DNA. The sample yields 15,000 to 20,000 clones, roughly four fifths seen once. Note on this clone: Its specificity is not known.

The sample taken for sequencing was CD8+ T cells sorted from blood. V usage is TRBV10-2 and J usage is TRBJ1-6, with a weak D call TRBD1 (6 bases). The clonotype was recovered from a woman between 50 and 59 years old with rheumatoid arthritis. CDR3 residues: CASSESTGNYSPLHF. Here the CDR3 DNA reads TGCGCCAGCAGTGAGTCCACAGGGAATTATTCACCCCTCCACTTT.